This entry is about one TCR beta chain. Its antigen remains unidentified. CDR3 length: 15 residues. V was trimmed by 0 bases and J by 2 bases, leaving 9 bases between them. Germline V gene data show CDR1 as LNHNV and CDR2 as YYDKDF (reference sequence). The data were obtained in a study of cytomegalovirus exposure and HLA in healthy donors. Study-level findings and limits: Prediction of most subjects' HLA-A and HLA-B alleles by TCR beta sequences was reportedly accurate. Indistinguishable V segments such as TRBV6-2 and TRBV6-3 were excluded. CMV serostatus was the sole immune exposure data available. There were several of the most significant clusters that appeared linked to common viral pathogens in a later analysis.

With 60 Vbeta and 13 Jbeta primers, the PCR was carried out. Data came from immunoSEQ multiplex PCR; TCRdb stores just in-frame clones and leaves some out. The table lists roughly 130,000 clones, about 80% of them singletons. Specimen: PBMCs. The chain combines TRBV15 with TRBJ2-3; the D gene is possibly TRBD1 (5 bases). The TCR originated in a man aged 30 to 39 in good health and CMV-seronegative. Here the CDR3 reads CATSRDRQNTDTQYF. The CDR3 bases are TGTGCCACCAGCAGAGATCGACAGAACACAGATACGCAGTATTTT.